The present TCR beta chain was sequenced within a study of shared clonotypes between healthy human individuals. The table lists this clone with a count of one. The antigen remains unidentified. Study findings and constraints: Roughly 5% of naive CD4 clonotypes were shared across four donors. Clonotypes shared by all four sorted-subset donors had higher generation probabilities than non-shared clonotypes. Rarefaction revealed incomplete sorted-subset sequencing despite large depth.

Some clones are missing from TCRdb's copy, which holds only in-frame ones; the method was immunoSEQ multiplex PCR. The repertoire holds fewer than 1 million clones, with just over 95% as singletons. Positively selected for CCR7, the CD45RO-negative cells used as naive CD8 cells excluded terminally differentiated effector memory CD45RA+ cells. The donors, healthy adults who were HIV-negative, had experienced no recent acute infections or vaccinations. Germline-derived CDR1 and CDR2 are SGHDT and YYEEEE. This CDR3 has 14 amino acids. V was cut by 0 bases and J by 0 bases, with 7 bases left in between. The sample was naive CD8+ T cells sorted from blood. The sequence came from a young man in good health. The chain has TRBV5-6 and TRBJ2-7; no clear D gene. CDR3 loop: CASSLDLSSYEQYF. The CDR3 nucleotides read TGTGCCAGCAGCTTGGACCTAAGCTCCTACGAGCAGTACTTC.